A selection of T cell receptor beta chains follows, all from one sample in a study of STAT3 mutations in large granular lymphocyte leukemia. Data came from immunoSEQ multiplex PCR; TCRdb stores just in-frame clones and leaves some out. The table records tens of thousands of clones, roughly 80% of them present only once. Sequenced input: peripheral blood mononuclear cells. Every receptor here comes from a woman in her 50s with T-cell large granular lymphocyte leukemia. Some clones in this sample may be carry-over from other donors' samples. The CDR3 runs from the conserved cysteine through the conserved F or W. D genes are given only for firm matches. Rows may omit the clone size; those that give it use once, few, many or a size class.

size: -
J: TRBJ1-2
D: -
V: TRBV19
CDR3: CASSPVGPRGNYGYTF

size: -
J: TRBJ2-2
D: TRBD1
V: TRBV30
CDR3: CAWRGQSDTGELFF

size: -
J: TRBJ1-1
D: -
V: TRBV2
CDR3: CASKQGVITEAFF

size: -
J: TRBJ2-3
D: TRBD1
V: TRBV28
CDR3: CASSFIGRGTDTQYF

size: -
J: TRBJ1-2
D: -
V: TRBV5-1
CDR3: CASSSQTGTNYGYTF

size: -
J: TRBJ2-5
D: TRBD2
V: TRBV7-9
CDR3: CASSFALAGSTGETQYF

size: -
J: TRBJ2-7
D: TRBD2
V: TRBV5-6
CDR3: CASSSGLAGLYEQYF

size: -
J: TRBJ2-2
D: -
V: TRBV18
CDR3: CASYKGGANTGELFF

size: few
J: TRBJ1-4
D: TRBD1
V: TRBV25-1
CDR3: CASSDPVQGPFF

size: -
J: TRBJ2-5
D: TRBD2
V: TRBV5-1
CDR3: CASSLTSGQETQYF

size: -
J: TRBJ2-4
D: -
V: TRBV7-2
CDR3: CASSLARGNIQYF

size: -
J: TRBJ2-7
D: -
V: TRBV27
CDR3: CASRNKQAYEQYF

size: -
J: TRBJ1-4
D: -
V: TRBV6-6
CDR3: CASRRDGSTNEKLFF

size: -
J: TRBJ2-3
D: TRBD2
V: TRBV5-1
CDR3: CASSYLGGRGSTDTQYF

size: -
J: TRBJ2-3
D: TRBD2
V: TRBV5-4
CDR3: CASSLGLAGVSDTQYF

size: -
J: TRBJ2-1
D: -
V: TRBV5-1
CDR3: CASSLGAASYNEQFF

size: -
J: TRBJ2-5
D: -
V: TRBV18
CDR3: CASSPEETQYF

size: -
J: TRBJ1-5
D: TRBD1
V: TRBV9
CDR3: CASSPGGGYNQPQHF

size: -
J: TRBJ1-2
D: -
V: TRBV28
CDR3: CASSLFGTNYGYTF

size: -
J: TRBJ2-7
D: -
V: TRBV5-1
CDR3: CASSFDSSSYEQYF

size: few
J: TRBJ1-2
D: -
V: TRBV5-1
CDR3: CASSDGDYGYTF

size: -
J: TRBJ2-7
D: -
V: TRBV5-1
CDR3: CASRWGAPGSYEQYF

size: -
J: TRBJ1-4
D: TRBD1
V: TRBV7-2
CDR3: CASSLVPGGPEKLFF

size: once
J: TRBJ2-3
D: -
V: TRBV28
CDR3: CASSLVSTDTQYF

size: -
J: TRBJ2-7
D: TRBD1
V: TRBV18
CDR3: CASSPPITGGNNEQYF

size: -
J: TRBJ1-2
D: -
V: TRBV14
CDR3: CASSHLDRRGYTF

size: -
J: TRBJ2-4
D: -
V: TRBV29-1
CDR3: CSVNQKNIQYF

size: -
J: TRBJ1-3
D: -
V: TRBV7-9
CDR3: CASRTDLSGNTIYF

size: -
J: TRBJ1-2
D: -
V: TRBV7-9
CDR3: CASTPWTFNYGYTF

size: -
J: TRBJ2-1
D: TRBD2
V: TRBV4-3
CDR3: CASSPRGGHEQFF

size: -
J: TRBJ1-2
D: TRBD1
V: TRBV28
CDR3: CASSSGGPETNYGYTF

size: few
J: TRBJ1-2
D: TRBD1
V: TRBV29-1
CDR3: CSVDVPGGRYGYTF

size: -
J: TRBJ1-5
D: -
V: TRBV6-1
CDR3: CASSERGRQPQHF

size: -
J: TRBJ1-1
D: -
V: TRBV18
CDR3: CASSPRAGDTEAFF

size: once
J: TRBJ1-5
D: -
V: TRBV28
CDR3: CASSFLGTASNQPQHF

size: -
J: TRBJ1-2
D: -
V: TRBV7-2
CDR3: CASSLFLPGDHGYTF

size: -
J: TRBJ2-7
D: -
V: TRBV6-6
CDR3: CASSPQVTYEQYF

size: -
J: TRBJ2-5
D: -
V: TRBV7-9
CDR3: CASSLVARAQETQYF

size: -
J: TRBJ1-3
D: -
V: TRBV5-1
CDR3: CASSPGQSVSGNTIYF

size: -
J: TRBJ1-2
D: -
V: TRBV20-1
CDR3: CSVGEDTF

size: once
J: TRBJ2-7
D: -
V: TRBV6-6
CDR3: CASTRDISSYEQYF

size: -
J: TRBJ2-7
D: -
V: TRBV5-1
CDR3: CASSPLGTPEYEQYF

size: -
J: TRBJ1-1
D: -
V: TRBV27
CDR3: CASSKYEAHTEAFF

size: -
J: TRBJ1-2
D: -
V: TRBV15
CDR3: CATSREALGGYTF

size: few
J: TRBJ2-7
D: -
V: TRBV6-5
CDR3: CASSAGRRSYEQYF

size: -
J: TRBJ2-7
D: TRBD2
V: TRBV27
CDR3: CASSLLAGAPYEQYF

size: -
J: TRBJ2-1
D: TRBD2
V: TRBV11-2
CDR3: CASSPTSGFYNEQFF

size: -
J: TRBJ2-3
D: TRBD2
V: TRBV6-1
CDR3: CASKVAGVSTQYF

size: -
J: TRBJ2-2
D: -
V: TRBV7-9
CDR3: CASSSGHSATGELFF

size: few
J: TRBJ2-3
D: -
V: TRBV2
CDR3: CASSHPRTFPEVDTQYF

size: -
J: TRBJ1-1
D: -
V: TRBV4-3
CDR3: CASSQETTGEGAFF